One sample yielded the 26 T cell receptor beta chains listed below, sequenced in a study of T cells in Graves' hyperthyroidism and ophthalmopathy (dated by TCRdb to about 2019). The library was built by means of multiplex PCR. Sequenced using an Illumina HiSeq 2000. TCR beta CDR3 regions were amplified from RNA transcripts. A first-round RT-PCR of the TCR CDR3 used the HTBI primer set with the Qiagen OneStep RT-PCR kit. In TCRdb, the public reads were trimmed at Q25 with fastp and aligned with MiXCR, with productive beta chains retained. Under each unique CDR3 protein, matching rows form one entry showing the most common genes and DNA. This sample has some 440,000 distinct CDR3 sequences in its table, and less than 20% of those were observed once. The ten top clones hold over 7.5% of the sample. Material for sequencing was blood. The receptors were gathered from a woman aged 18-29 years with Graves' hyperthyroidism.

This clonotype has a handful of counts. The rearrangement uses TRBV9 and TRBJ1-2, with 8 bases that match TRBD1. The ends lost 0 bases at V and 5 bases at J; junction bases unmatched: 15. The CDR3 contains 18 residues. Germline CDR1 and CDR2: SGDLS and YYNGEE. DNA of the CDR3: TGTGCCAGCAGCGTAGGACAGCAAACAGGGGGGTCCGCATATGGCTACACCTTC. The encoded protein is CASSVGQQTGGSAYGYTF. The full variable domain, rest sourced from reference TRBV9 and TRBJ1-2, is DSGVTQTPKHLITATGQRVTLRCSPRSGDLSVYWYQQSLDQGLQFLIQYYNGEERAKGNILERFSAQQFPDLHSELNLSSLELGDSALYFCASSVGQQTGGSAYGYTFGSGTRLTVV.

This clonotype has a handful of counts. The chain links TRBV18 to TRBJ2-1, with TRBD2 as a possible D gene (6 bases). This CDR3 is built from 15 residues. Per the germline V gene, CDR1 is KGHSH and CDR2 is LQKENI. V was trimmed by 2 bases and J by 8 bases, leaving 16 bases between them. CDR3 nucleotides: TGTGCCAGCTCACCAATAGGGGAGGTGGTAGATGAGCAGTTCTTC. Translating gives CASSPIGEVVDEQFF.

This clonotype showed up just a few times. A much more abundant neighbour one base away suggests this may be a read error. J is TRBJ1-2 and V is TRBV20-1, with D tentatively TRBD1 (5 bases). V was shortened by 0 bases and J by 7 bases, with 18 bases between the two germline ends. This CDR3 region has 15 residues. The germline V gene encodes CDR1 DFQATT and CDR2 SNEGSKA (reference sequence). The CDR3 is CSARDFEGRSGGYTF. The CDR3 DNA follows: TGCAGTGCTAGAGATTTCGAGGGGCGGTCCGGTGGCTACACCTTC.

Ten or more counts support this clonotype. The chain employs TRBV28 and TRBJ1-5; a possible D gene is TRBD1 (5 bases). This CDR3 has 12 residues. The V end lost 3 bases, the J end lost 9 bases, and 9 bases lay between the germline ends. CDR1 and CDR2 (germline): MDHEN, SYDVKM. The chain's CDR3 is CASSFERGPQHF. CDR3 sequence (DNA): TGTGCCAGCAGTTTCGAGAGGGGGCCCCAGCATTTT. Full variable domain (outside the CDR3, taken from reference TRBV28 and TRBJ1-5): DVKVTQSSRYLVKRTGEKVFLECVQDMDHENMFWYRQDPGLGLRLIYFSYDVKMKEKGDIPEGYSVSREKKERFSLILESASTNQTSMYLCASSFERGPQHFGDGTRLSIL.

V and J are TRBV19 and TRBJ1-2, with 7 positions matching TRBD1. J was trimmed by 3 bases and V by 6 bases; bases with no gene match: 7. This CDR3 has 14 amino acids. Germline V gene sequence: CDR1 LNHDA, CDR2 SQIVND (reference sequence). The CDR3 protein is CASSANTGDYGYTF. For the CDR3, the DNA is TGTGCCAGTAGCGCGAACACAGGGGACTATGGCTACACCTTC.

This clonotype was picked up many times. This chain connects TRBV20-1 to TRBJ2-3; D uncertain. CDR1 DFQATT and CDR2 SNEGSKA come from the germline V gene (reference sequence). The germline V and J ends were trimmed by 6 bases and 0 bases, with 4 bases remaining between them. This CDR3 has 11 amino acids. CDR3: CSASSTDTQYF. The CDR3 DNA is TGCAGTGCCTCTAGCACAGATACGCAGTATTTT.

The chain joins TRBV7-9 to TRBJ1-2; possible D gene TRBD1, 6 bases. Deletions cut 7 bases from V and 2 bases from J, with 8 bases between. Looked up from germline, CDR1 is SEHNR and CDR2 is FQNEAQ (reference sequence). This CDR3 contains 12 residues. The CDR3 region is CASTGDNYGYTF. The CDR3 nucleotides are TGTGCCAGCACAGGGGACAACTATGGCTACACCTTC.

The V and J genes are TRBV24-1 and TRBJ2-1, with D perhaps matching TRBD1 or TRBD2 (5 bases each). The V end lost 4 bases, the J end lost 3 bases, and 9 bases lay between the germline ends. Per the germline V gene, CDR1 is KGHDR and CDR2 is SFDVKD. The CDR3 is 14 residues long. Written as DNA, the CDR3 is TGTGCCACCAGTGACGGGACGTACTACAATGAGCAGTTCTTC. Its protein product is CATSDGTYYNEQFF.

This clonotype was recorded at least ten times. The chain has TRBV5-1 and TRBJ1-6; D may be TRBD1 (6 bases). This CDR3 has 15 residues. V lost 2 bases and J 5 bases, leaving 11 bases between the germline ends. Germline V gives CDR1 SGHRS, CDR2 YFSETQ. The CDR3 loop is CASSFRTENNSPLHF. CDR3 DNA sequence: TGCGCCAGCAGCTTTCGGACAGAGAATAATTCACCCCTCCACTTT.

In this sample, this clonotype turned up many times. J is TRBJ2-7 and V is TRBV11-2, with unresolved D. This CDR3 has 13 amino acids. V lost 4 bases to trimming and J lost 2 bases, with 9 bases between them. Germline V gene sequence: CDR1 SGHAT, CDR2 FQNNGV. The CDR3 DNA reads as TGTGCCAGCAGCTCCCCTTGGGCCTACGAGCAGTACTTC. Translating gives CASSSPWAYEQYF.

In this sample, this clonotype turned up many times. The CDR3 nucleotides are TGTGCCAGCAGCCCAACAGGGACTGGGGCCAACGTCCTGACTTTC. It codes for CASSPTGTGANVLTF. The chain joins TRBV7-3 to TRBJ2-6; possibly TRBD1 for D (6 bases). Trimming took 5 bases from V and 2 from J, leaving 10 bases between them. Per germline, CDR1 SGHTA and CDR2 FQGTGA. This CDR3 spans 15 amino acids. The full variable domain, completed using reference TRBV7-3 and TRBJ2-6, is GAGVSQTPSNKVTEKGKYVELRCDPISGHTALYWYRQSLGQGPEFLIYFQGTGAADDSGLPNDRFFAVRPEGSVSTLKIQRTERGDSAVYLCASSPTGTGANVLTFGAGSRLTVL.

This clonotype was observed many times. This rearrangement joins TRBV27 to TRBJ1-2, with TRBD1 identical over 7 bases. The V gene end was trimmed by 5 bases and the J gene end by 6 bases; junction bases not matched to a gene: 21. The germline gives CDR1 MNHEY, CDR2 SMNVEV (reference sequence). The CDR3 has 18 amino acids. Written as DNA, the CDR3 is TGTGCCAGCAGTCGGGAGGGCGGAGGGGGCGCGGTCCAGAATGGCTACACCTTC. Residues: CASSREGGGGAVQNGYTF.

This clonotype was found many times. The chain employs TRBV3-1 and TRBJ2-7; D might be TRBD2 (5 bases). Germline loops: CDR1 LGHDT, CDR2 YNNKEL (reference sequence). CDR3 length equals 14 residues. Trimming left V 4 bases short and J 3 bases short, with 13 bases between. The CDR3 DNA sequence: TGTGCCAGCAGCCCTCGTGGTAGCGACTACGAGCAGTACTTC. Its protein product is CASSPRGSDYEQYF.

This clonotype was observed at least ten times. The genes are TRBV12-3 or TRBV12-4 and TRBJ2-1; 8 bases line up with TRBD2. V shed 1 base, J shed 10 bases, and the junction held 9 bases outside the gene matches. This CDR3 is 15 amino acids long. The CDR3 DNA follows: TGTGCCAGCAGTTTAGGGTTCGGGGGGGAGGGGGAGCAGTTCTTC. Translation: CASSLGFGGEGEQFF.

This clonotype was counted many times. The chain joins TRBV20-1 to TRBJ2-1; TRBD2 aligns across 7 bases. Germline loops: CDR1 DFQATT, CDR2 SNEGSKA (reference sequence). V lost 0 bases and J lost 7; bases outside the gene matches: 9. The CDR3 is 15 amino acids. The CDR3 protein is CSARDPAGHGNEQFF. The CDR3 region has the DNA TGCAGTGCTAGAGATCCAGCGGGGCATGGGAATGAGCAGTTCTTC.

The chain employs TRBV18 and TRBJ1-3, with D unclear. The germline gives CDR1 KGHSH, CDR2 LQKENI. V lost 5 bases and J lost 0, with 11 bases in between. The CDR3 consists of 15 residues. The CDR3 DNA sequence: TGTGCCAGCTCAGGGTCTGTGAGCTCTGGAAACACCATATATTTT. This encodes CASSGSVSSGNTIYF.

This clonotype turned up a few times. The V and J genes are TRBV15 and TRBJ2-3; TRBD2 aligns across 11 bases. Germline CDR1 and CDR2: LNHNV and YYDKDF (reference sequence). The CDR3 length is 19 residues. V lost 0 bases, J lost 2 bases, and 10 bases stayed unmatched. The CDR3: CATSRDLRLAGGNTDTQYF. The CDR3 DNA reads as TGTGCCACCAGCAGAGATCTTCGGCTAGCGGGGGGAAACACAGATACGCAGTATTTT.

V and J are TRBV5-1 and TRBJ1-4; D perhaps matches TRBD1 (5 bases). Germline CDR1 and CDR2: SGHRS and YFSETQ. V was pared by 4 bases and J by 0 bases, with 10 bases between. This CDR3 has 15 residues. The CDR3 coding sequence is TGCGCCAGCAGCCTACAGGAAGCAACTAATGAAAAACTGTTTTTT. Residues: CASSLQEATNEKLFF.

The V call is TRBV7-3, the J call TRBJ2-3; TRBD2 matches 7 bases. CDR1 SGHTA and CDR2 FQGTGA come from the germline V gene. The ends lost 1 base at V and 7 bases at J; junction bases unmatched: 8. This CDR3 region has 15 residues. CDR3 sequence reads: CASSLNGAGVNTQYF. The CDR3 DNA sequence: TGTGCCAGCAGCTTAAACGGGGCGGGGGTGAATACGCAGTATTTT.

This clonotype was observed at least ten times. The J gene is TRBJ2-7, the V gene TRBV27; 10 bases agree with TRBD2. The ends lost 2 bases at V and 2 bases at J; junction bases unmatched: 18. The CDR3 is 20 amino acids. The V gene's germline CDR1 is MNHEY and CDR2 SMNVEV (reference sequence). The CDR3 spells CASSLTRGLAGDPGTYEQYF. Written as DNA, the CDR3 is TGTGCCAGCAGTTTAACCAGGGGGCTAGCGGGAGACCCGGGGACCTACGAGCAGTACTTC.

There are many counts of this clonotype. The genes are TRBV6-1 and TRBJ2-1; a possible D gene is TRBD2 (6 bases). The CDR3 extends over 17 amino acids. Germline CDR1 MNHNS, CDR2 SASEGT. Trimming cost V 8 bases and J 4 bases, with 24 bases left between them. This CDR3 reads CASSRFYSGEAYNEQFF. In nucleotides, the CDR3 is TGTGCCAGCTCCAGGTTCTATAGCGGCGAGGCATACAATGAGCAGTTCTTC.

This clonotype occurred many times. The rearrangement links TRBV20-1 to TRBJ2-2; 12 bases fit TRBD2. J lost 7 bases, V lost 4 bases, and 22 bases had no gene match. Germline CDR1 DFQATT, CDR2 SNEGSKA (reference sequence). The CDR3 runs 20 residues. CDR3 DNA sequence: TGCAGTGCTACCGTGGCCAGGACTAGCGGGGCCTGGGAAACTGGCGGGGAGCTGTTTTTT. Translated: CSATVARTSGAWETGGELFF.

This clonotype came up many times. The rearrangement joins TRBV10-2 to TRBJ2-3; D not resolved. The V gene's germline CDR1 is WSHSY and CDR2 SAAADI. This CDR3 has 14 amino acids. V lost 2 bases to trimming and J lost 1 base, with 7 bases between them. CDR3 in DNA: TGCGCCAGCAGTGAGAATTTCCGCACAGATACGCAGTATTTT. Its translation: CASSENFRTDTQYF.

This clonotype was seen at least ten times. This sequence joins TRBV11-3 and TRBJ2-1; TRBD1 might be the D (6 bases). Per germline, CDR1 SGHNT and CDR2 YENEEA. This CDR3 region has 14 residues. V lost 0 bases to trimming and J lost 14 bases, with 17 bases between them. CDR3 sequence (DNA): TGTGCCAGCAGCTTAGAGGCCCGGGACACACGGGAGTTCTTC. Translated, it gives CASSLEARDTREFF.

The V and J genes are TRBV18 and TRBJ1-5, with D tentatively TRBD1 (5 bases). Germline V gives CDR1 KGHSH, CDR2 LQKENI. This CDR3 spans 15 amino acids. Trimming stripped 3 bases from V and 3 bases from J, with 12 bases between. The CDR3: CASSPSAGTNQPQHF. In nucleotides, the CDR3 is TGTGCCAGCTCACCCTCAGCGGGGACCAATCAGCCCCAGCATTTT.

The sample holds a few counts of this clonotype. DNA of the CDR3: TGTGCCAGCAGTTACTACGGACAGGGGGACTATGAGCAGTTCTTC. Amino acids: CASSYYGQGDYEQFF. The rearrangement joins TRBV6-5 to TRBJ2-1; 10 nucleotides align to TRBD1. J was trimmed by 8 bases and V by 1 base; bases with no gene match: 5. The CDR3 length is 15 residues. Germline V gives CDR1 MNHEY, CDR2 SVGAGI.